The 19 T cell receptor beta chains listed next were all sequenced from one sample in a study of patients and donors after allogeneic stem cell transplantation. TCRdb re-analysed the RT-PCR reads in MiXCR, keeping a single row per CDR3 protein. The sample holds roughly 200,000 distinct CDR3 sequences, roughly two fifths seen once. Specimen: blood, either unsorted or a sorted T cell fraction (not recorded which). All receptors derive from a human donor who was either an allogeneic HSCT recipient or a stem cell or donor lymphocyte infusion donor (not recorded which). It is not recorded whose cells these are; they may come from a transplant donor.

CDR3 bases: TGTGCCAGCGCCGCAGGGGGTATGAACACTGAAGCTTTCTTT. Its protein product is CASAAGGMNTEAFF. The chain combines TRBV27 with TRBJ1-1; TRBD1 agrees at 7 bases. The J segment lost 0 bases and the V segment lost 8 bases, leaving 6 bases of the junction unmatched. CDR1 is MNHEY, CDR2 SMNVEV, per germline (reference sequence). The CDR3 is made up of 14 amino acids.

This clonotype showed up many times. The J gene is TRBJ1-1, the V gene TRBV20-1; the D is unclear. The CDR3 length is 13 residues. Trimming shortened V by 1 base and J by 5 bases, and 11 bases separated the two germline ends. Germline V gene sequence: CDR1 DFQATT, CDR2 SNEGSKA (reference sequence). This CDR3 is CSARGSLRTEAFF. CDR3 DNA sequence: TGCAGTGCTAGAGGTTCACTCAGGACTGAAGCTTTCTTT.

Here the CDR3 DNA reads TGTGCCAGCAGTTTACCCGAGAACACTGAAGCTTTCTTT. Protein: CASSLPENTEAFF. The V and J genes are TRBV12-3 or TRBV12-4 and TRBJ1-1; D gene ambiguous. The CDR3 runs to 13 residues. Trimming took 2 bases from V and 1 from J, leaving 5 bases between them.

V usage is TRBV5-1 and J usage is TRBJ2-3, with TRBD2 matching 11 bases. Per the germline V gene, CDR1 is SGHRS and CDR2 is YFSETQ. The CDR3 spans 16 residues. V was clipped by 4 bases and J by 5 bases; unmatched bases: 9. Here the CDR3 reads CASSAFPLAGGDTQYF. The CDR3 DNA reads TGCGCCAGCAGCGCTTTCCCCCTAGCGGGGGGAGATACGCAGTATTTT. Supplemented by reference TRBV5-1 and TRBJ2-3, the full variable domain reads KAGVTQTPRYLIKTRGQQVTLSCSPISGHRSVSWYQQTPGQGLQFLFEYFSETQRNKGNFPGRFSGRQFSNSRSEMNVSTLELGDSALYLCASSAFPLAGGDTQYFGPGTRLTVL.

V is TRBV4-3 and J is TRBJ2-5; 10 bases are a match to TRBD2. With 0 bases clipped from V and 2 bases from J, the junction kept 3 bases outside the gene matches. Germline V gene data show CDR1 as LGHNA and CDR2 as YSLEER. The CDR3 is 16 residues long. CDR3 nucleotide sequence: TGCGCCAGCAGCCAAGATCCAGCGGGGGGGCAAGAGACCCAGTACTTC. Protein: CASSQDPAGGQETQYF.

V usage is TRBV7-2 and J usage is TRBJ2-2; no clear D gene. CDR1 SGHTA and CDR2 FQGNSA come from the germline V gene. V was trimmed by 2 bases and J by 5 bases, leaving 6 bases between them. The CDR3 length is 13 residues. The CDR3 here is CASSLMTTGELFF. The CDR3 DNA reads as TGTGCCAGCAGCTTAATGACAACCGGGGAGCTGTTTTTT.

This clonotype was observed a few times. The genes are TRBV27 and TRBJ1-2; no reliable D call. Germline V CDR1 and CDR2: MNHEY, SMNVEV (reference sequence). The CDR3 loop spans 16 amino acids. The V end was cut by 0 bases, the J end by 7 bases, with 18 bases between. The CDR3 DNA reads TGTGCCAGCAGTTTATCACGGTTAACCCATATAAGTGGCTACACCTTC. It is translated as CASSLSRLTHISGYTF.

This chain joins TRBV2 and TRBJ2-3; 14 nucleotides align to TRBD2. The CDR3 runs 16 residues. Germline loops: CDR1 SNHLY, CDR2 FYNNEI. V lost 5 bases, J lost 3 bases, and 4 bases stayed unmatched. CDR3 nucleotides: TGTGCCAGCAGTCCCCGACTAGCGGGGGGGACAGATACGCAGTATTTT. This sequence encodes CASSPRLAGGTDTQYF. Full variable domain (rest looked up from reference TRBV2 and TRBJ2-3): EPEVTQTPSHQVTQMGQEVILRCVPISNHLYFYWYRQILGQKVEFLVSFYNNEISEKSEIFDDQFSVERPDGSNFTLKIRSTKLEDSAMYFCASSPRLAGGTDTQYFGPGTRLTVL.

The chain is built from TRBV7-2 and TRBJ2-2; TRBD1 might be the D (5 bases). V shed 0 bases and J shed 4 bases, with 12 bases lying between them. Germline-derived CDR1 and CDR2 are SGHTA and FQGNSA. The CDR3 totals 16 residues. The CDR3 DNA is TGTGCCAGCAGCTTAGCTGGAAACCAGGGCACCGGGGAGCTGTTTTTT. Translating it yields CASSLAGNQGTGELFF.

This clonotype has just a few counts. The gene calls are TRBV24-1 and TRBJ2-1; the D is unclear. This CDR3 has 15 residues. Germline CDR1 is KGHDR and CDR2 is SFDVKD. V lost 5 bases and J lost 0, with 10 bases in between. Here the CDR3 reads CATSGGQSSYNEQFF. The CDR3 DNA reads TGTGCCACCAGTGGGGGTCAGAGCTCCTACAATGAGCAGTTCTTC.

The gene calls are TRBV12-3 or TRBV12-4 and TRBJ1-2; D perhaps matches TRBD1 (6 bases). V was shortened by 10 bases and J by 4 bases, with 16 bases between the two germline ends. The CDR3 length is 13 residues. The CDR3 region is CATARTDFYGYTF. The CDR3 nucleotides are TGTGCCACTGCCAGGACAGATTTCTATGGCTACACCTTC.

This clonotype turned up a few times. CDR3 protein: CASSLVTGNTEAFF. CDR3 nucleotide sequence: TGCGCCAGCAGCTTGGTGACAGGGAACACTGAAGCTTTCTTT. V and J are TRBV5-1 and TRBJ1-1, with a possible D match to TRBD1 (6 bases). Germline lookup yields CDR1 SGHRS and CDR2 YFSETQ. The CDR3 is 14 residues long. V gave up 0 bases and J gave up 1 base, with 7 bases separating them.

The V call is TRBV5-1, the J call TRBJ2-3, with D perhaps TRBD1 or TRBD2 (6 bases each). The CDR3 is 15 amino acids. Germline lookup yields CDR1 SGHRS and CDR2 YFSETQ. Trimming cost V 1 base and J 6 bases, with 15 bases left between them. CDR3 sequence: CASSLPGGLSDTQYF. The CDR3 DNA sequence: TGCGCCAGCAGCTTGCCCGGGGGCCTTAGCGATACGCAGTATTTT.

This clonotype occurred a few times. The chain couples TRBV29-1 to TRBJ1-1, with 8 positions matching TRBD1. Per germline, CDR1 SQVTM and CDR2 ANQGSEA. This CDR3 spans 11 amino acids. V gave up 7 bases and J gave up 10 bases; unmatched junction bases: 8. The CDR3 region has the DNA TGCAGCGGGGTCAGGGGGCTGTCAGCTTTCTTT. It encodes CSGVRGLSAFF.

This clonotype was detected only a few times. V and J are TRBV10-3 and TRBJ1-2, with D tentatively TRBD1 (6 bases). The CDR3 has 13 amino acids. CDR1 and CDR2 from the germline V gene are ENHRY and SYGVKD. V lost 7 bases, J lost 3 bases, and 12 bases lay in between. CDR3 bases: TGTGCCATCAATGGGGGCGCGGACTATGGCTACACCTTC. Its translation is CAINGGADYGYTF.

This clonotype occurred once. CDR3 nucleotides: TGTGCCAGCAGCCAAGGGACTCGGGGAAATGAAAAACTGTTTTTT. Translated, it gives CASSQGTRGNEKLFF. The chain has TRBV9 and TRBJ1-4; D may be TRBD1 (5 bases). Trimming left V 4 bases short and J 5 bases short, with 15 bases between. Per the germline V gene, CDR1 is SGDLS and CDR2 is YYNGEE. The CDR3 is made up of 15 amino acids.

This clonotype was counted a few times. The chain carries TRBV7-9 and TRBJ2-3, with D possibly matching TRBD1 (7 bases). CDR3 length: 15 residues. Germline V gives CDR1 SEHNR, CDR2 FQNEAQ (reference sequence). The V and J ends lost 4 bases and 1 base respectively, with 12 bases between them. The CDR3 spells CASSSRDSRTDTQYF. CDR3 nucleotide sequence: TGTGCCAGCAGCTCGCGGGACAGCCGCACAGATACGCAGTATTTT.

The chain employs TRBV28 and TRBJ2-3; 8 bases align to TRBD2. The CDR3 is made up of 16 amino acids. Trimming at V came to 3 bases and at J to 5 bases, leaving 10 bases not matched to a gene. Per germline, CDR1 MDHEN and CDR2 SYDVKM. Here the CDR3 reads CASSFGRGGLGDTQYF. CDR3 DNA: TGTGCCAGCAGTTTTGGTCGGGGGGGCTTAGGAGATACGCAGTATTTT.

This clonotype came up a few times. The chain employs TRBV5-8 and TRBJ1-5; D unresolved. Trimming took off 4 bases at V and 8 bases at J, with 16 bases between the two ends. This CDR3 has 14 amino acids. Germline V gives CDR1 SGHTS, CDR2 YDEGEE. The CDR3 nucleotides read TGTGCCAGCAGCGTGGTGGGCAGAACAGAGCCCCAGCATTTT. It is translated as CASSVVGRTEPQHF.